This T cell receptor beta chain stems from a study of blood T cell repertoires in COVID-19. Looking at the study overall: PBMCs, B-cell-depleted T cells, or T cells were the source of the cDNA or gDNA that made up the material.

In the original analysis: Reference gene primer amplification gave nucleated cell count estimates. The method was immunoSEQ multiplex PCR; TCRdb's version includes in-frame clones alone and lacks a portion of them. The V and J calls and clone size come from that table; D and trimming were worked out from the DNA. The data contain 95,000 to 150,000 clones, roughly four fifths of them singletons. The origin of this receptor is a woman between 70 and 85 years old with acute or convalescent COVID-19. Specimen: peripheral blood.

CDR3 sequence reads: CASNRRENQPQHF. Written as DNA, the CDR3 is TGTGCCAGCAACCGCAGGGAAAATCAGCCCCAGCATTTT. V usage is TRBV2 and J usage is TRBJ1-5, with D perhaps TRBD1 (5 bases). This CDR3 spans 13 amino acids. The V and J ends lost 7 bases and 4 bases respectively, with 11 bases between them. Germline V gene data show CDR1 as SNHLY and CDR2 as FYNNEI.